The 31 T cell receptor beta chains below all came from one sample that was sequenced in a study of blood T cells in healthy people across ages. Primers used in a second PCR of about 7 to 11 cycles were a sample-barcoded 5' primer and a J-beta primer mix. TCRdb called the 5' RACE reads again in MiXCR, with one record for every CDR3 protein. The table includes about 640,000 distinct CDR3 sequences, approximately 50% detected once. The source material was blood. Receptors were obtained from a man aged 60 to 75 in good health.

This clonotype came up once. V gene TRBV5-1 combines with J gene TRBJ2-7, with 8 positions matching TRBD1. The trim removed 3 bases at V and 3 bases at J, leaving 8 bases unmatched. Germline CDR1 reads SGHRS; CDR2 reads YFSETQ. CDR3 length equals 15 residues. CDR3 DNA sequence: TGCGCCAGCAGCTCTACGGACAGGGCGGACTACGAGCAGTACTTC. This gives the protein CASSSTDRADYEQYF.

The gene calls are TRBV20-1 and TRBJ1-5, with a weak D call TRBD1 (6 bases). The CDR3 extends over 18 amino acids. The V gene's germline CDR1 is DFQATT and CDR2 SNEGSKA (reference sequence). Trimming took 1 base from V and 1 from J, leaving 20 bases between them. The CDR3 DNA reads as TGCAGTGCTAGAGCCCCCACTGGGGGGGGCCCGAGCAATCAGCCCCAGCATTTT. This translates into CSARAPTGGGPSNQPQHF.

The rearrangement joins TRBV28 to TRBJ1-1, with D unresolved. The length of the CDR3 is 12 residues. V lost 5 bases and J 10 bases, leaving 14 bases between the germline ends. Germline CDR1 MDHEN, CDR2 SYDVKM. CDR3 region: CASSPARGLAFF. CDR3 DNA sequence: TGTGCCAGCAGTCCCGCACGGGGATTAGCTTTCTTT.

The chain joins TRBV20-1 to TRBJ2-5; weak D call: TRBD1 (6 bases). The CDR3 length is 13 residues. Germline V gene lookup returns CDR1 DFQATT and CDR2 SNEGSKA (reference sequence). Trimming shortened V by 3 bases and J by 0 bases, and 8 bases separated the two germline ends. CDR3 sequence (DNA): TGCAGTGCTAGCTACAGGGACCAAGAGACCCAGTACTTC. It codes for CSASYRDQETQYF.

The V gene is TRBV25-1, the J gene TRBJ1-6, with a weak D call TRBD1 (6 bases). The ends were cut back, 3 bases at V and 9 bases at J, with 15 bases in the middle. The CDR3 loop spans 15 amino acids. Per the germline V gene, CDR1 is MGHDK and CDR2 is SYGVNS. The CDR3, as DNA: TGTGCCAGCAGTGAGCGAACAGGGTGGAGTTCACCCCTCCACTTT. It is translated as CASSERTGWSSPLHF.

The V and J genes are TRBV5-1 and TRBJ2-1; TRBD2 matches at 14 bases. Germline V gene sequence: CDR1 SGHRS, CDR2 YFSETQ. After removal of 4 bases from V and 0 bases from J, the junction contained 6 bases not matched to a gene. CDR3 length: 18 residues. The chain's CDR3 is CASSPGTSGGASYNEQFF. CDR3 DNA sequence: TGCGCCAGCAGCCCCGGGACTAGCGGGGGAGCCTCCTACAATGAGCAGTTCTTC.

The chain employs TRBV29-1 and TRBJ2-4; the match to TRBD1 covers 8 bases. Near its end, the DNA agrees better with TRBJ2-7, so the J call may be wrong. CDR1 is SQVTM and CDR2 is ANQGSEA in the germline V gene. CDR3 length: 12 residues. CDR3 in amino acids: CSVGGQGHEQYF. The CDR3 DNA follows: TGCAGCGTTGGCGGACAGGGACACGAGCAGTACTTC.

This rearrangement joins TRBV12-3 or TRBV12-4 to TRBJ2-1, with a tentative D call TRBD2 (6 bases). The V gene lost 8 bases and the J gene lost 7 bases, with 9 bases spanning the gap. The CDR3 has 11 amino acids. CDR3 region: CASGLRNEQFF. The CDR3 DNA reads TGTGCCAGCGGACTAAGGAATGAGCAGTTCTTC.

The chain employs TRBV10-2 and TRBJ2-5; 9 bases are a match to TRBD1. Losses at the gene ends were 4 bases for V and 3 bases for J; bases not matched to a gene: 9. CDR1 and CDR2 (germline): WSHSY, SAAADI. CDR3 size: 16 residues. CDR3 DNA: TGCGCCAGCAGTGCGGCCCTGGGACAGGGCGAAGAGACCCAGTACTTC. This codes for CASSAALGQGEETQYF.

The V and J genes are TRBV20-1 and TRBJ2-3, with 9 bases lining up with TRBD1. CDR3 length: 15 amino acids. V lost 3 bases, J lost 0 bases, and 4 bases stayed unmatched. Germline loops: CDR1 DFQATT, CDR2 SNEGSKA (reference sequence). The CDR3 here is CSARAGTGSTDTQYF. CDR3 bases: TGCAGTGCTAGGGCCGGGACAGGGAGCACAGATACGCAGTATTTT.

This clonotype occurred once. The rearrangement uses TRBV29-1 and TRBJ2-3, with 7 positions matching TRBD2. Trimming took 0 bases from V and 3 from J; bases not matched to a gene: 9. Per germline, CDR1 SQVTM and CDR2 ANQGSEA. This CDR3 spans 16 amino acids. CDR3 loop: CSVEDPRGGGTDTQYF. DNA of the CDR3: TGCAGCGTTGAAGATCCTCGCGGGGGTGGTACAGATACGCAGTATTTT.

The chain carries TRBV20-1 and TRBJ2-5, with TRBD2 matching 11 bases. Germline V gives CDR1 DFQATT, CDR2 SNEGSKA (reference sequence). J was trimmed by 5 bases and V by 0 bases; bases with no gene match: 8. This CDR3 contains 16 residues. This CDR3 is CSARDHSGGAKETQYF. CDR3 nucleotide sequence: TGCAGTGCTAGAGACCATAGCGGGGGGGCTAAGGAGACCCAGTACTTC.

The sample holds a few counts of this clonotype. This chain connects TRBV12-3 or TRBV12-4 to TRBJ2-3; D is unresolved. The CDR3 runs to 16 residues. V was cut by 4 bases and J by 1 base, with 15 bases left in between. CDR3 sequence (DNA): TGTGCCAGCAGTTCGGTACTCGGTTGGGGCACAGATACGCAGTATTTT. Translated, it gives CASSSVLGWGTDTQYF.

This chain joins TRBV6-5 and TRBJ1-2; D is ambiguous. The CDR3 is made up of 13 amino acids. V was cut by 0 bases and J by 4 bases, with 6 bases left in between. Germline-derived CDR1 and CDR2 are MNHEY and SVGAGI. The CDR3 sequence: CASSYSEAYGYTF. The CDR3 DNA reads TGTGCCAGCAGTTACTCGGAGGCCTATGGCTACACCTTC.

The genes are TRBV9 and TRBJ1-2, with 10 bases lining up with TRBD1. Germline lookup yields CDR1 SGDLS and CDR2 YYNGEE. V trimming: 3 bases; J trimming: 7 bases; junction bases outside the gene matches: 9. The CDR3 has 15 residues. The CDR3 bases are TGTGCCAGCAGCGCCAGACAGGGGGCAGAGGGTGGCTACACCTTC. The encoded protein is CASSARQGAEGGYTF.

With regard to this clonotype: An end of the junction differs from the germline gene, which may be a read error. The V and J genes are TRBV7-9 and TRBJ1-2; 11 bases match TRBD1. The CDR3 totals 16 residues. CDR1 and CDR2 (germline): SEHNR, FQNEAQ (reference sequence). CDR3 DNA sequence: TGTGCCGGCAGCTCGGACAGGGGGCGAGGGAACTATGGCTACACCTTC. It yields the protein CAGSSDRGRGNYGYTF.

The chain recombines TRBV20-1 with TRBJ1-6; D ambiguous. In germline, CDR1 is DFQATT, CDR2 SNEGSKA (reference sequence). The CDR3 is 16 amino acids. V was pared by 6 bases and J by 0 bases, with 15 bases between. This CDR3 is CSALDAWSSYNSPLHF. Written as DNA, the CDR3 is TGCAGTGCCCTGGACGCCTGGAGCTCCTATAATTCACCCCTCCACTTT.

CDR3: CASWGQGFGDTQYF. CDR3 bases: TGCGCCAGCTGGGGTCAGGGTTTCGGAGATACGCAGTATTTT. V usage is TRBV5-1 and J usage is TRBJ2-3, with D maybe TRBD1 (5 bases). The germline V gene encodes CDR1 SGHRS and CDR2 YFSETQ. The V and J ends lost 7 bases and 5 bases respectively, with 17 bases between them. The CDR3 length is 14 residues.

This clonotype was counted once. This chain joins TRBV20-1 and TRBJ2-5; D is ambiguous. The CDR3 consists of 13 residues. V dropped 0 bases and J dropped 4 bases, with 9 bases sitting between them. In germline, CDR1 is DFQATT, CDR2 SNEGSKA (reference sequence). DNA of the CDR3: TGCAGTGCTAGAGATCCCGGCGTAGAGACCCAGTACTTC. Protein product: CSARDPGVETQYF.

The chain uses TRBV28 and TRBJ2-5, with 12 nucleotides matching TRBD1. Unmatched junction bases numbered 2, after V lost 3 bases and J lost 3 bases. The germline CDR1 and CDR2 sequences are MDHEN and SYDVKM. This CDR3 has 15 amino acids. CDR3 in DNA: TGTGCCAGCAGTTTTGGGACAGGGGGCGAAGAGACCCAGTACTTC. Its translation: CASSFGTGGEETQYF.

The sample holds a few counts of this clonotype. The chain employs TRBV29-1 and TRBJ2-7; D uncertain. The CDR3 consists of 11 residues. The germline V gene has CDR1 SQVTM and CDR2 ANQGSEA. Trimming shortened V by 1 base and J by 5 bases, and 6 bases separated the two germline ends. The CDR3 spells CSVEGADEQYF. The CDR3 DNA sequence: TGCAGCGTTGAAGGGGCAGACGAGCAGTACTTC.

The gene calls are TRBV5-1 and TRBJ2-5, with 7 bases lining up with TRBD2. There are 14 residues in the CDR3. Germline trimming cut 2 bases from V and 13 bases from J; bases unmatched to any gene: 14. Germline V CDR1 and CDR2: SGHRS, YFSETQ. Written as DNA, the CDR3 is TGCGCCAGCAGCTTTGAACTGGGGAGGGGCGTGATGTACTTC. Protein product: CASSFELGRGVMYF.

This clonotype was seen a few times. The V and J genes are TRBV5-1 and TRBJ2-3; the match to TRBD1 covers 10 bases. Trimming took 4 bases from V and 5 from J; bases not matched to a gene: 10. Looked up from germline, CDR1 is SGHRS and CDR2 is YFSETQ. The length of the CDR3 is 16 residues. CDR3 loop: CASSGTGQGRGDTQYF. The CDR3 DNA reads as TGCGCCAGCAGCGGCACGGGACAGGGGCGAGGAGATACGCAGTATTTT.

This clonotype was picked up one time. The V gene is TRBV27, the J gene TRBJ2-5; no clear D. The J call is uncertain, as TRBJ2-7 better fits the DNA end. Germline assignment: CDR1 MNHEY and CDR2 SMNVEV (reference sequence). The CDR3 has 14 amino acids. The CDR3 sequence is CASSLSLRAYEQYF. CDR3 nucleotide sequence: TGTGCCAGCAGTTTATCGCTCAGAGCCTACGAGCAGTACTTC.

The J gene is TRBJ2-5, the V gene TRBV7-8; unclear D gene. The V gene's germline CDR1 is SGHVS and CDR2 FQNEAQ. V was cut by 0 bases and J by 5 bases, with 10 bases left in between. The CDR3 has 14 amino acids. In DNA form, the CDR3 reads TGTGCCAGCAGCTTAGCGCTAACATGGGAGACCCAGTACTTC. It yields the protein CASSLALTWETQYF.

The CDR3 nucleotides read TGTGCCAGCAGCCTGACAGGGCATGGCTACACCTTC. This gives the protein CASSLTGHGYTF. This chain connects TRBV7-9 to TRBJ1-2, with TRBD1 matching over 7 bases. The germline V gene has CDR1 SEHNR and CDR2 FQNEAQ (reference sequence). Unmatched junction bases numbered 3, after V lost 5 bases and J lost 6 bases. This CDR3 is 12 amino acids long.

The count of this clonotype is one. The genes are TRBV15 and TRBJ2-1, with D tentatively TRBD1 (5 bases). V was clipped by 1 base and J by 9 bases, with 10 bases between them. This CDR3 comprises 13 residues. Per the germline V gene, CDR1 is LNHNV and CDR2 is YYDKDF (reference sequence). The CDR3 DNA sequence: TGTGCCACCAGCAGAGCAGGGTGGGGTGAGCAGTTCTTC. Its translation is CATSRAGWGEQFF.

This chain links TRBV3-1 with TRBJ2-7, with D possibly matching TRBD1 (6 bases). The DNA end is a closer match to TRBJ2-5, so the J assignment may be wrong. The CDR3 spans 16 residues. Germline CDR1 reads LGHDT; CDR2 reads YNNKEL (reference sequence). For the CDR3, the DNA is TGTGCCAGCAGCCGGGGTAGGGGGTTTGGAGGAGAGACCCAGTACTTC. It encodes CASSRGRGFGGETQYF.

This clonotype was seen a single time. The CDR3 region has the DNA TGTGCCAGCAGTGCAGAACCCGGGACAGGGTATTACTACGAGCAGTACTTC. Translated: CASSAEPGTGYYYEQYF. The chain employs TRBV28 and TRBJ2-4; TRBD1 agrees at 9 bases. The DNA end is a closer match to TRBJ2-7, so the J assignment may be wrong. CDR3 length: 17 amino acids. Germline V lookup: CDR1 MDHEN, CDR2 SYDVKM.

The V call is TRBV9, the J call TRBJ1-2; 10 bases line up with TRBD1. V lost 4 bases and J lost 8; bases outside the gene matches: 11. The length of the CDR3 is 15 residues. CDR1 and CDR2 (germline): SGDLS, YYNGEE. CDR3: CASSPPRQGAYGYTF. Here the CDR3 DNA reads TGTGCCAGCAGCCCGCCTCGACAGGGGGCCTACGGCTACACCTTC.

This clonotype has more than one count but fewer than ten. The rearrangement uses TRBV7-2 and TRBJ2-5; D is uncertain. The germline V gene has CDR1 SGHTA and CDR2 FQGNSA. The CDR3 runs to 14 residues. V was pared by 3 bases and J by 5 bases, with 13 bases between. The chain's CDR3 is CASSFRTGRETQYF. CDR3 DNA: TGTGCCAGCAGCTTCCGGACGGGCCGCGAGACCCAGTACTTC.